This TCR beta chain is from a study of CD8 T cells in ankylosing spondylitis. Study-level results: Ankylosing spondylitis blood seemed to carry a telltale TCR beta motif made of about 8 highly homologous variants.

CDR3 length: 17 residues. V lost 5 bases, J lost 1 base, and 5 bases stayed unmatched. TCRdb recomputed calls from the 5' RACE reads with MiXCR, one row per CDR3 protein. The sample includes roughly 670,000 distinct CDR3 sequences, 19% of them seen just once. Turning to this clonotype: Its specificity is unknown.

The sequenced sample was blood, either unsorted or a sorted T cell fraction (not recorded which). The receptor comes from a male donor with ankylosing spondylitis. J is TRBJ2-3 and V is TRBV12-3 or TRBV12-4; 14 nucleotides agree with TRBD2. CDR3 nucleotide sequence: TGTGCCAGCAGTACGGGACTAGCGGGGGTCCGCACAGATACGCAGTATTTT. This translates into CASSTGLAGVRTDTQYF.